The 25 T cell receptor beta chains below were found in one sample sequenced in a study of control samples from healthy donors and cancer patients. The data were produced by immunoSEQ multiplex PCR, yet TCRdb's version contains in-frame clones alone and is incomplete. The sample carries under 65,000 clones, 65% to 90% recorded once. Sequencing input: PBMCs. The receptor set was obtained from a woman aged 50 to 60 with lung cancer.

This clone was detected a few times. The CDR3 DNA is TGTGCCAGCAGCTCCGGACTCTACGAGCAGTACTTC. The encoded protein is CASSSGLYEQYF. The chain carries TRBV7-2 and TRBJ2-7; perhaps TRBD2 as D (5 bases). Looked up from germline, CDR1 is SGHTA and CDR2 is FQGNSA. The CDR3 length is 12 residues. Trimming cost V 4 bases and J 3 bases, with 7 bases left between them.

The chain uses TRBV12-3 or TRBV12-4 and TRBJ1-1; D is uncertain. V lost 3 bases, J lost 0 bases, and 5 bases lay in between. The CDR3 consists of 13 residues. The CDR3 nucleotides are TGTGCCAGCAGTTTTAAGGTGAACACTGAAGCTTTCTTT. Protein sequence: CASSFKVNTEAFF.

The chain recombines TRBV24-1 with TRBJ1-2; D ambiguous. The germline V and J ends were trimmed by 3 bases and 3 bases, with 10 bases remaining between them. Per the germline V gene, CDR1 is KGHDR and CDR2 is SFDVKD. CDR3 length equals 14 residues. Here the CDR3 DNA reads TGTGCCACCAGTGATACCGGGAGATACTATGGCTACACCTTC. This encodes CATSDTGRYYGYTF.

This chain joins TRBV3-1 (or the pseudogene TRBV3-2) and TRBJ2-7, with TRBD2 identical over 10 bases. The CDR3 totals 18 residues. V trimming: 4 bases; J trimming: 1 base; junction bases outside the gene matches: 13. Germline lookup yields CDR1 LGHDT and CDR2 YNNKEL (reference sequence). The CDR3 reads CASSLQRLAGDFSYEQYF. The DNA of the CDR3 is TGTGCCAGCAGCCTCCAACGCCTAGCGGGGGACTTTTCCTACGAGCAGTACTTC.

Here the CDR3 DNA reads TGTGCCAGCTCCACCTCTCCCCCGTCTCCGACGGGCACTGAAGCTTTCTTT. This sequence encodes CASSTSPPSPTGTEAFF. This chain uses TRBV18 with TRBJ1-1; D is uncertain. In germline, CDR1 is KGHSH, CDR2 LQKENI. The CDR3 sequence is 17 residues long. Trimming took off 6 bases at V and 4 bases at J, with 24 bases between the two ends.

V and J are TRBV11-2 and TRBJ2-1; 11 bases map to TRBD1. This CDR3 contains 15 residues. Germline CDR1 and CDR2: SGHAT and FQNNGV. Unmatched junction bases numbered 3, after V lost 1 base and J lost 7 bases. In DNA form, the CDR3 reads TGTGCCAGCAGCTTAGCGGGACAGGGGGGAAATGAGCAGTTCTTC. Translation: CASSLAGQGGNEQFF.

This clone is termed medium-sized. The genes are TRBV24-1 and TRBJ1-1; D ambiguous. The CDR3 runs 15 residues. Trimming removed 0 bases at V and 4 bases at J, with 11 bases between. The V gene's germline CDR1 is KGHDR and CDR2 SFDVKD. Here the CDR3 DNA reads TGTGCCACCAGTGATTTGTTCAGCCTTGGCACTGAAGCTTTCTTT. Translation gives CATSDLFSLGTEAFF.

The V gene is TRBV9, the J gene TRBJ1-1; perhaps TRBD1 as D (6 bases). Trimming left V 2 bases short and J 7 bases short, with 12 bases between. The CDR3 consists of 13 residues. Germline CDR1 SGDLS, CDR2 YYNGEE. The CDR3 sequence: CASSVGGMGEAFF. The CDR3, as DNA: TGTGCCAGCAGCGTCGGGGGCATGGGTGAAGCTTTCTTT.

This clone has more than one count but fewer than ten. The CDR3, as DNA: TGCGCCAGCAGCTTGGGTTGGGACAGGGAAAGCGAGCAGTACTTC. Residues: CASSLGWDRESEQYF. The genes are TRBV5-1 and TRBJ2-7; 9 bases are a match to TRBD1. Trimming removed 0 bases from V and 6 bases from J; junction bases left unmatched: 7. The CDR3 is 15 residues long. Germline V gene lookup returns CDR1 SGHRS and CDR2 YFSETQ. Looking up the rest from reference TRBV5-1 and TRBJ2-7 gives the full variable domain: KAGVTQTPRYLIKTRGQQVTLSCSPISGHRSVSWYQQTPGQGLQFLFEYFSETQRNKGNFPGRFSGRQFSNSRSEMNVSTLELGDSALYLCASSLGWDRESEQYFGPGTRLTVT.

This rearrangement joins TRBV6-2 or TRBV6-3 to TRBJ1-1, with no clear D. The germline gives CDR1 MNHEY, CDR2 SVGEGT. The V end was cut by 2 bases, the J end by 7 bases, with 20 bases between. There are 16 residues in the CDR3. The CDR3 spells CASSYGMAAGGDEAFF. The DNA of the CDR3 is TGTGCCAGCAGTTACGGGATGGCGGCTGGCGGCGATGAAGCTTTCTTT.

The CDR3 sequence: CASSPNAGTGNTEAFF. The CDR3 DNA reads as TGTGCCAGCTCCCCAAACGCCGGGACAGGGAACACTGAAGCTTTCTTT. V gene TRBV18 combines with J gene TRBJ1-1; 8 positions agree with TRBD1. Per the germline V gene, CDR1 is KGHSH and CDR2 is LQKENI. CDR3 length: 16 amino acids. V shed 6 bases, J shed 1 base, and the junction held 10 bases outside the gene matches.

The chain links TRBV7-2 to TRBJ1-2; the match to TRBD1 covers 10 bases. The junction had 3 bases not matched to a gene; V was cut back by 5 bases and J by 3 bases. Germline loops: CDR1 SGHTA, CDR2 FQGNSA. There are 14 residues in the CDR3. CDR3 amino acids: CASSDRGQDYGYTF. DNA for the CDR3: TGTGCCAGCAGCGACAGGGGGCAGGACTATGGCTACACCTTC. The full variable domain, with the rest looked up from reference TRBV7-2 and TRBJ1-2, is GAGVSQSPSNKVTEKGKDVELRCDPISGHTALYWYRQSLGQGLEFLIYFQGNSAPDKSGLPSDRFSAERTGGSVSTLTIQRTQQEDSAVYLCASSDRGQDYGYTFGSGTRLTVV.

J is TRBJ1-1 and V is TRBV4-1, with a weak D call TRBD1 (5 bases). The CDR3 length is 15 residues. Per germline, CDR1 MGHRA and CDR2 YSYEKL. The germline V and J ends were trimmed by 5 bases and 5 bases, with 18 bases remaining between them. CDR3 residues: CASSVTGRQWTEAFF. The CDR3 nucleotides read TGCGCCAGCAGCGTAACGGGACGGCAGTGGACTGAAGCTTTCTTT.

The gene calls are TRBV12-3 or TRBV12-4 and TRBJ1-2; TRBD1 agrees at 7 bases. After removal of 6 bases from V and 6 bases from J, the junction contained 7 bases not matched to a gene. The CDR3 runs 13 residues. The CDR3 nucleotides read TGTGCCAGCAGGCTGCAGGGGGGACATGGCTACACCTTC. This encodes CASRLQGGHGYTF.

The chain has TRBV3-1 (or the pseudogene TRBV3-2) and TRBJ2-1, with 7 bases aligning to TRBD1. Germline V CDR1 and CDR2: LGHDT, YNNKEL (reference sequence). The CDR3 is 16 amino acids. V shed 0 bases, J shed 2 bases, and the junction held 4 bases outside the gene matches. In DNA, the CDR3 is TGTGCCAGCAGCCAAGATCTAGGGGGCGCCTACAATGAGCAGTTCTTC. This translates into CASSQDLGGAYNEQFF.

The rearrangement joins TRBV15 to TRBJ1-1; 7 nucleotides agree with TRBD1. The V gene's germline CDR1 is LNHNV and CDR2 YYDKDF (reference sequence). This CDR3 comprises 13 residues. Trimming cost V 4 bases and J 8 bases; bases outside gene matches: 7. The CDR3 DNA sequence: TGTGCCACCAGCACCCTAGGGGGCATCGAAGCTTTCTTT. The encoded protein is CATSTLGGIEAFF.

CDR3 sequence: CASSVTDSGNTIYF. As DNA, the CDR3 is TGCGCCAGCAGTGTGACAGACTCTGGAAACACCATATATTTT. This chain links TRBV10-2 with TRBJ1-3, with TRBD1 as a possible D gene (5 bases). The germline V gene encodes CDR1 WSHSY and CDR2 SAAADI. The length of the CDR3 is 14 residues. Deletions cut 4 bases from V and 0 bases from J, with 7 bases between.

The genes are TRBV27 and TRBJ1-4; 7 bases align to TRBD1. The germline V gene has CDR1 MNHEY and CDR2 SMNVEV (reference sequence). This CDR3 spans 13 amino acids. J was trimmed by 2 bases and V by 10 bases; bases with no gene match: 4. The CDR3 DNA reads as TGTGCCACCGGACAGGCCACTAATGAAAAACTGTTTTTT. Translated: CATGQATNEKLFF.

The gene calls are TRBV10-3 and TRBJ2-2; TRBD2 might be the D (5 bases). The CDR3 spans 16 residues. The V end lost 6 bases, the J end lost 4 bases, and 18 bases lay between the germline ends. CDR1 and CDR2 from the germline V gene are ENHRY and SYGVKD. CDR3 DNA: TGTGCCATCAGCCCAGGACTTACCTCGGGCACCGGGGAGCTGTTTTTT. This translates into CAISPGLTSGTGELFF.

For the CDR3, the DNA is TGTGCCAGCAGCCGTACAGGGTACGAAGCTTTCTTT. Its protein product is CASSRTGYEAFF. The chain recombines TRBV27 with TRBJ1-1, with D maybe TRBD1 (6 bases). The CDR3 covers 12 residues. V lost 6 bases to trimming and J lost 8 bases, with 13 bases between them. Looked up from germline, CDR1 is MNHEY and CDR2 is SMNVEV (reference sequence).

The chain carries TRBV11-1 and TRBJ2-5; D ambiguous. The CDR3 extends over 12 amino acids. V was cut by 4 bases and J by 3 bases, with 6 bases left in between. Germline-derived CDR1 and CDR2 are SGHAT and FQDESV (reference sequence). CDR3 region: CASSSEEETQYF. DNA of the CDR3: TGTGCCAGCAGCTCGGAAGAAGAGACCCAGTACTTC.

The table lists this clone with a few counts. The chain is built from TRBV7-8 and TRBJ1-1; D is unclear. V was pared by 5 bases and J by 0 bases, with 7 bases between. The CDR3 runs to 13 residues. The germline CDR1 and CDR2 sequences are SGHVS and FQNEAQ. DNA of the CDR3: TGTGCCAGCAGCCCCCCGATGAACACTGAAGCTTTCTTT. This codes for CASSPPMNTEAFF.

V is TRBV19 and J is TRBJ1-1; D is unclear. Per the germline V gene, CDR1 is LNHDA and CDR2 is SQIVND (reference sequence). Trimming removed 5 bases from V and 4 bases from J, with 14 bases in between. The CDR3 runs 14 residues. Written as DNA, the CDR3 is TGTGCCAGTAGTCCGGAAACGGACCGCACTGAAGCTTTCTTT. It specifies CASSPETDRTEAFF.

The chain employs TRBV6-6 and TRBJ1-2; D possibly corresponds to TRBD1 (5 bases). Germline V gene lookup returns CDR1 MNHNY and CDR2 SVGAGI (reference sequence). CDR3 length equals 13 residues. Trimming removed 3 bases at V and 8 bases at J, with 13 bases between. In DNA, the CDR3 is TGTGCCAGCAGTTATCTCGGGGGGGAAGGCTACACCTTC. Protein: CASSYLGGEGYTF.

The chain links TRBV6-2 or TRBV6-3 to TRBJ2-2; perhaps TRBD2 as D (6 bases). CDR3 size: 13 residues. V dropped 10 bases and J dropped 7 bases, with 16 bases sitting between them. Germline assignment: CDR1 MNHEY and CDR2 SVGEGT. CDR3 amino acids: CATGPGEVGELFF. The CDR3 bases are TGTGCCACCGGCCCGGGGGAGGTCGGGGAGCTGTTTTTT.